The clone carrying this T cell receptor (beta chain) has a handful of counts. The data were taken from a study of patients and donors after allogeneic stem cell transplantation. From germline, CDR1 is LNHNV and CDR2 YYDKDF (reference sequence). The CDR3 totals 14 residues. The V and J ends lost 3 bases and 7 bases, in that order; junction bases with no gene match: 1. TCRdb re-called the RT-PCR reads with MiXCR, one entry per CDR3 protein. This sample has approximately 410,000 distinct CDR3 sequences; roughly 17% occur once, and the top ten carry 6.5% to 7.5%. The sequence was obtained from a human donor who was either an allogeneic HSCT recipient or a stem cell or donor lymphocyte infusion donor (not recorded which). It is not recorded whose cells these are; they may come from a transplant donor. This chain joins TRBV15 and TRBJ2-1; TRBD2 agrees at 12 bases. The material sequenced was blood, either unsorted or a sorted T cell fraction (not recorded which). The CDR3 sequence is CATSSGLAGNEQFF. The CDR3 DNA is TGTGCCACCAGCAGTGGACTAGCGGGAAATGAGCAGTTCTTC.